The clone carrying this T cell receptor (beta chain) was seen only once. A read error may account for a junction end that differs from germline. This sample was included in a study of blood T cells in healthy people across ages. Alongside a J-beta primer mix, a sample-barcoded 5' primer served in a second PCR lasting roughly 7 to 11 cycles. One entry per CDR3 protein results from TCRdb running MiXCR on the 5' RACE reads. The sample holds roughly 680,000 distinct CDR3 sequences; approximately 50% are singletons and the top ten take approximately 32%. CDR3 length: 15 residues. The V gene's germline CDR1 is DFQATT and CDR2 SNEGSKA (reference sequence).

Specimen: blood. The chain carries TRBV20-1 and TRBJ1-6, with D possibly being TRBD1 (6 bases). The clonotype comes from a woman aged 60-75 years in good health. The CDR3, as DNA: TGCAGCGCTAATCCGACAGGTTCCCATAATTCACCCCTCCACTTT. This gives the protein CSANPTGSHNSPLHF.